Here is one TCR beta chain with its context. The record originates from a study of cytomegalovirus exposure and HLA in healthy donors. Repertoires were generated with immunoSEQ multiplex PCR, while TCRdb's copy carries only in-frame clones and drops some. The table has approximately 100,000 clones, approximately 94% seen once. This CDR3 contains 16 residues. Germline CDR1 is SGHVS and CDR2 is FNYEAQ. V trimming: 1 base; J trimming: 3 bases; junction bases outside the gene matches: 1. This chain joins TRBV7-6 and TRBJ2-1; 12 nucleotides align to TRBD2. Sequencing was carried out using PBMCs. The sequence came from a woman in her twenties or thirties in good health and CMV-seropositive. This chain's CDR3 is CASSLGTSGNYNEQFF. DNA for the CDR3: TGTGCCAGCAGCTTAGGGACTAGCGGGAACTACAATGAGCAGTTCTTC.